These 18 T cell receptor beta chains came from one sample sequenced in a study of T-cell memory formation after mild COVID-19. MiXCR, run by TCRdb on the 5' RACE reads, gives a single entry per CDR3 protein. The repertoire holds 300,000 to 400,000 distinct CDR3 sequences, roughly 13% seen once, with about 24% in the top ten. The sequencing input was PBMCs or a T cell subset sorted from them (not recorded which). The origin of the receptors is a man aged 18-30 years who had mild COVID-19 (a few samples of this study predate the infection). Cell type and time point are not known.

This chain joins TRBV20-1 and TRBJ2-7, with TRBD2 matching over 10 bases. The CDR3 length is 16 residues. V gave up 2 bases and J gave up 3 bases; unmatched junction bases: 10. Germline lookup yields CDR1 DFQATT and CDR2 SNEGSKA (reference sequence). CDR3 residues: CSARNLGLAGDYEQYV. CDR3 nucleotide sequence: TGCAGTGCTAGAAACCTCGGGCTAGCGGGGGACTACGAGCAGTACGTC.

This clonotype was detected only a few times. CDR3 loop: CASRAVWIEEYF. In nucleotides, the CDR3 is TGTGCCAGCAGGGCCGTGTGGATCGAGGAGTATTTT. This chain links TRBV6-5 with TRBJ2-3; D uncertain. The CDR3 is 12 amino acids. The V and J ends lost 6 bases and 13 bases respectively, with 17 bases between them. CDR1 is MNHEY and CDR2 is SVGAGI in the germline V gene.

This clonotype was found a few times. The J gene is TRBJ1-1, the V gene TRBV5-1; TRBD1 agrees at 10 bases. The CDR3 consists of 15 residues. Trimming cost V 1 base and J 11 bases; bases outside gene matches: 11. Germline V gene sequence: CDR1 SGHRS, CDR2 YFSETQ. Here the CDR3 DNA reads TGCGCCAGCAGCTTGACGCCGGGGACAGGGGACGAGGCTTTCTTT. Encoded protein: CASSLTPGTGDEAFF. Supplemented by reference TRBV5-1 and TRBJ1-1, the full variable domain reads KAGVTQTPRYLIKTRGQQVTLSCSPISGHRSVSWYQQTPGQGLQFLFEYFSETQRNKGNFPGRFSGRQFSNSRSEMNVSTLELGDSALYLCASSLTPGTGDEAFFGQGTRLTVV.

The chain's CDR3 is CAISLGGTGSYEQYF. The CDR3, as DNA: TGTGCCATCAGCTTGGGGGGGACAGGATCCTACGAGCAGTACTTC. The chain couples TRBV10-3 to TRBJ2-7; D is possibly TRBD1 (8 bases). Per the germline V gene, CDR1 is ENHRY and CDR2 is SYGVKD. V lost 6 bases and J 1 base, leaving 16 bases between the germline ends. This CDR3 comprises 15 residues.

The V gene is TRBV18, the J gene TRBJ1-2, with D maybe TRBD1 (6 bases). Germline-derived CDR1 and CDR2 are KGHSH and LQKENI. The ends were cut back, 3 bases at V and 4 bases at J, with 15 bases in the middle. The CDR3 totals 15 residues. The CDR3 DNA reads TGTGCCAGCTCACCCGTGACAGGTTGGAGCTATGGCTACACCTTC. This encodes CASSPVTGWSYGYTF.

This chain joins TRBV7-2 and TRBJ2-1; 10 nucleotides agree with TRBD1. This CDR3 has 15 amino acids. J gave up 5 bases and V 5 bases, and 6 bases lay outside the gene matches. The germline CDR1 and CDR2 sequences are SGHTA and FQGNSA. The CDR3 DNA reads as TGTGCCAGCAGCGCCGGACAGGGGGTCCACAATGAGCAGTTCTTC. Its protein product is CASSAGQGVHNEQFF.

This clonotype appeared many times. This chain uses TRBV7-2 with TRBJ1-6; D may be TRBD1 (5 bases). Germline CDR1 is SGHTA and CDR2 is FQGNSA. This CDR3 region has 15 residues. Trimming cost V 2 bases and J 14 bases, with 19 bases left between them. The CDR3 spells CASSLTPEAGGALHF. CDR3 coding DNA: TGTGCCAGCAGCTTAACCCCCGAGGCCGGAGGGGCCCTCCACTTT.

A few counts support this clonotype. The genes are TRBV6-5 and TRBJ1-5, with D unclear. In germline, CDR1 is MNHEY, CDR2 SVGAGI. Trimming left V 4 bases short and J 3 bases short, with 7 bases between. The CDR3 has 13 residues. The CDR3 reads CASSFQPNQPQHF. CDR3 coding DNA: TGTGCCAGCAGTTTTCAGCCCAATCAGCCCCAGCATTTT.

In this sample, this clonotype turned up a few times. The rearrangement links TRBV28 to TRBJ2-1; 9 bases line up with TRBD1. The germline CDR1 and CDR2 sequences are MDHEN and SYDVKM. This CDR3 comprises 14 residues. With V trimmed by 8 bases and J by 10 bases, 12 bases remained unmatched. CDR3 bases: TGTGCCAGCCAGCCCGGGACAGGGTTCGGGGAGCAGTTCTTC. Protein product: CASQPGTGFGEQFF.

This clonotype has a handful of counts. The CDR3 sequence: CASSTLAGGLAGELFF. In nucleotides, the CDR3 is TGTGCCAGCAGCACCCTCGCGGGGGGGTTGGCCGGGGAGCTGTTTTTT. The chain uses TRBV3-1 and TRBJ2-2; 9 bases map to TRBD2. The CDR3 has 16 residues. Germline V gene lookup returns CDR1 LGHDT and CDR2 YNNKEL (reference sequence). J was trimmed by 6 bases and V by 5 bases; bases with no gene match: 10.

This clonotype has at least ten counts. J is TRBJ2-5 and V is TRBV12-3 or TRBV12-4; D uncertain. The CDR3 totals 14 residues. Trimming took off 7 bases at V and 1 base at J, with 13 bases between the two ends. For the CDR3, the DNA is TGTGCCAGCAAGGCCTTGGGCGTCCAAGAGACCCAGTACTTC. Translation gives CASKALGVQETQYF.

The chain links TRBV5-1 to TRBJ2-7, with TRBD2 identical over 7 bases. The V gene's germline CDR1 is SGHRS and CDR2 YFSETQ. The CDR3 runs to 16 residues. V was pared by 4 bases and J by 5 bases, with 15 bases of the junction left unmatched. CDR3 loop: CASSIRLARGEDEQYF. The CDR3 nucleotides are TGCGCCAGCAGCATCCGACTAGCCCGGGGGGAGGACGAGCAGTACTTC.

J is TRBJ2-3 and V is TRBV5-4; D is perhaps TRBD1 or TRBD2 (6 bases each). There are 15 residues in the CDR3. V lost 6 bases and J 2 bases, leaving 16 bases between the germline ends. From germline, CDR1 is SGHNT and CDR2 YYREEE (reference sequence). The CDR3 sequence: CASTMGGRVTDTQYF. In DNA form, the CDR3 reads TGTGCCAGCACCATGGGGGGCAGGGTCACAGATACGCAGTATTTT.

The chain is built from TRBV18 and TRBJ2-3; TRBD2 is a possible D gene (5 bases). This CDR3 has 15 residues. The V gene's germline CDR1 is KGHSH and CDR2 LQKENI. V was trimmed by 2 bases and J by 2 bases, leaving 11 bases between them. This CDR3 is CASSPIQDSTDTQYF. CDR3 sequence (DNA): TGTGCCAGCTCACCAATTCAGGACTCCACAGATACGCAGTATTTT.

The chain has TRBV7-3 and TRBJ1-2, with TRBD1 as a possible D gene (5 bases). This CDR3 is built from 14 residues. The germline V and J ends were trimmed by 5 bases and 5 bases, with 15 bases remaining between them. The germline V gene has CDR1 SGHTA and CDR2 FQGTGA. The CDR3 region is CASSPNPGRYGYTF. The CDR3 bases are TGTGCCAGCAGCCCGAACCCAGGGAGGTATGGCTACACCTTC.

This chain uses TRBV19 with TRBJ2-7; 8 bases agree with TRBD1. This CDR3 has 14 amino acids. The junction had 3 bases not matched to a gene; V was cut back by 3 bases and J by 2 bases. Germline values: CDR1 LNHDA, CDR2 SQIVND (reference sequence). DNA of the CDR3: TGTGCCAGTAGTATCCGGGACAGGCCCTACGAGCAGTACGTC. Translating it yields CASSIRDRPYEQYV.

The chain links TRBV10-3 to TRBJ2-7; D is perhaps TRBD2 (7 bases). This CDR3 contains 13 residues. The V and J ends lost 8 bases and 4 bases respectively, with 15 bases between them. Per germline, CDR1 ENHRY and CDR2 SYGVKD. This CDR3 is CAIGVGGAYEQYF. Written as DNA, the CDR3 is TGTGCCATCGGGGTTGGGGGGGCATACGAGCAGTACTTC.

The V and J genes are TRBV30 and TRBJ1-5; tentatively, D is TRBD1 (5 bases). The CDR3 covers 14 residues. Per germline, CDR1 GTSNPN and CDR2 SVGIG (reference sequence). The ends were cut back, 0 bases at V and 6 bases at J, with 12 bases in the middle. The CDR3 loop reads CAWSVSGLGQPQHF. The CDR3 nucleotides read TGTGCCTGGAGTGTCTCAGGGTTAGGTCAGCCCCAGCATTTT.